These 23 T cell receptor beta chains were sequenced from one sample in a study of blood T cell repertoires in COVID-19. Only in-frame clones appear in the TCRdb table, and some are missing; sequencing was by immunoSEQ multiplex PCR. Of about 63,000 clones listed, about 81% are singletons. Source material: peripheral blood. Every receptor here comes from a man aged 60-69 years with COVID-19, enrolled during active disease.

This rearrangement joins TRBV15 to TRBJ2-1, with a tentative D call TRBD2 (5 bases). Germline V gene sequence: CDR1 LNHNV, CDR2 YYDKDF (reference sequence). Trimming took 8 bases from V and 5 from J, leaving 19 bases between them. There are 15 residues in the CDR3. CDR3 nucleotides: TGTGCCACCCAGTCACTCTCGGGGAGAAACAATGAGCAGTTCTTC. Amino acid sequence: CATQSLSGRNNEQFF.

V gene TRBV7-2 combines with J gene TRBJ2-3, with 13 bases that match TRBD2. This CDR3 is built from 15 residues. The germline CDR1 and CDR2 sequences are SGHTA and FQGNSA. After removal of 5 bases from V and 1 base from J, the junction contained 0 bases not matched to a gene. The CDR3: CASSGLAGGTDTQYF. The CDR3 DNA is TGTGCCAGCAGCGGACTAGCGGGAGGCACAGATACGCAGTATTTT.

The DNA for the CDR3 is TGTGCCACCAGCTCTGGACTAACGGGATACACAGATACGCAGTATTTT. Its protein is CATSSGLTGYTDTQYF. This chain uses TRBV24-1 with TRBJ2-3; TRBD2 might be the D (6 bases). With 7 bases removed from V and 2 bases from J, the gap between germline ends came to 18 bases. Germline CDR1 reads KGHDR; CDR2 reads SFDVKD. The CDR3 length is 16 residues.

This chain joins TRBV6-4 and TRBJ2-3, with 11 bases identical to TRBD2. The V and J ends lost 5 bases and 0 bases, in that order; junction bases with no gene match: 1. Germline loops: CDR1 MRHNA, CDR2 SNTAGT. This CDR3 has 15 amino acids. The CDR3 here is CASSRTSGSTDTQYF. CDR3 nucleotides: TGTGCCAGCAGTAGGACTAGCGGGAGCACAGATACGCAGTATTTT.

The J gene is TRBJ1-5, the V gene TRBV4-1, with 9 bases matching TRBD1. V lost 2 bases and J lost 3; bases outside the gene matches: 5. The germline CDR1 and CDR2 sequences are MGHRA and YSYEKL. The CDR3 sequence is 16 residues long. The CDR3 is CASSQPNRGLNQPQHF. As DNA, the CDR3 is TGCGCCAGCAGCCAACCCAACAGGGGGCTCAATCAGCCCCAGCATTTT.

This rearrangement joins TRBV7-2 to TRBJ2-7; the D is unclear. Trimming left V 2 bases short and J 4 bases short, with 9 bases between. Germline loops: CDR1 SGHTA, CDR2 FQGNSA. The CDR3 loop spans 13 amino acids. The CDR3 DNA is TGTGCCAGCAGCTTACAGGCAATATACGAGCAGTACTTC. This translates into CASSLQAIYEQYF.

The gene calls are TRBV9 and TRBJ2-5; 9 bases line up with TRBD2. The CDR3 spans 16 residues. The V gene's germline CDR1 is SGDLS and CDR2 YYNGEE. V dropped 0 bases and J dropped 2; count of bases not matched to a gene: 5. The CDR3 DNA follows: TGTGCCAGCAGCGTAGTGGCTAGCGGGGCACAAGAGACCCAGTACTTC. Translation: CASSVVASGAQETQYF.

V gene TRBV7-9 combines with J gene TRBJ1-2; possibly TRBD1 for D (6 bases). Germline CDR1 SEHNR, CDR2 FQNEAQ (reference sequence). This CDR3 has 11 amino acids. V lost 5 bases and J lost 7, with 8 bases in between. CDR3 DNA: TGTGCCAGCAGCCCAGGGGCTGGCTACACCTTC. Amino acid sequence: CASSPGAGYTF.

The CDR3 DNA sequence: TGTGCCAGCAGCTTATCGTCGGGGAGCACTGAAGCTTTCTTT. The encoded protein is CASSLSSGSTEAFF. The chain has TRBV5-4 and TRBJ1-1; D is uncertain. Germline V gene data show CDR1 as SGHNT and CDR2 as YYREEE (reference sequence). V was shortened by 2 bases and J by 4 bases, with 12 bases between the two germline ends. This CDR3 spans 14 amino acids.

The chain is built from TRBV7-9 and TRBJ2-1; TRBD1 matches 11 bases. V was clipped by 5 bases and J by 8 bases; unmatched bases: 8. Looked up from germline, CDR1 is SEHNR and CDR2 is FQNEAQ (reference sequence). The CDR3 sequence is 15 residues long. The CDR3 nucleotides read TGTGCCAGCAGCGCCGGACAGGGGGCTATCGATGAGCAGTTCTTC. Translated: CASSAGQGAIDEQFF.

Here the CDR3 reads CSFAGLTGDAYEQYF. CDR3 DNA sequence: TGCAGCTTTGCGGGGTTGACAGGGGATGCATACGAGCAGTACTTC. The V gene is TRBV29-1, the J gene TRBJ2-7; 8 nucleotides match TRBD1. This CDR3 has 15 residues. V lost 8 bases to trimming and J lost 4 bases; unmatched junction nucleotides: 16. From germline, CDR1 is SQVTM and CDR2 ANQGSEA.

This chain joins TRBV4-3 and TRBJ2-1; TRBD2 aligns across 12 bases. From germline, CDR1 is LGHNA and CDR2 YSLEER. There are 20 residues in the CDR3. The V segment lost 0 bases and the J segment 0 bases; nucleotides outside the gene matches: 9. CDR3 sequence (DNA): TGCGCCAGCAGCCAAGAAGGCGGACTAGCGGGGTGGGGCTCCTACAATGAGCAGTTCTTC. Translating it yields CASSQEGGLAGWGSYNEQFF.

In this sample, this clone turned up once. The rearrangement uses TRBV2 and TRBJ1-2; 7 nucleotides match TRBD1. Germline assignment: CDR1 SNHLY and CDR2 FYNNEI. The CDR3 runs to 13 residues. The J segment lost 5 bases and the V segment lost 4 bases, leaving 4 bases of the junction unmatched. CDR3 DNA sequence: TGTGCCAGCAGTGTTGGGACAGCGTATGGCTACACCTTC. Translating gives CASSVGTAYGYTF.

This clone was detected once. The chain joins TRBV9 to TRBJ1-2, with TRBD1 matching 8 bases. This CDR3 has 14 amino acids. Germline values: CDR1 SGDLS, CDR2 YYNGEE. The V and J ends lost 3 bases and 5 bases, in that order; junction bases with no gene match: 6. CDR3 sequence: CASSEQQGGYGYTF. The CDR3 region has the DNA TGTGCCAGCAGCGAACAACAGGGGGGATATGGCTACACCTTC.

The chain combines TRBV6-6 with TRBJ2-3; a weak D match, TRBD2 (5 bases). The V and J ends lost 2 bases and 4 bases respectively, with 16 bases between them. This CDR3 is built from 16 residues. Germline V gene lookup returns CDR1 MNHNY and CDR2 SVGAGI (reference sequence). The CDR3 loop reads CASSYLPSGIADTQYF. As DNA, the CDR3 is TGTGCCAGCAGTTACCTCCCCTCGGGGATCGCAGATACGCAGTATTTT.

This chain connects TRBV6-1 to TRBJ1-4; TRBD1 is a possible D gene (5 bases). Germline CDR1 reads MNHNS; CDR2 reads SASEGT. Trimming took off 6 bases at V and 8 bases at J, with 19 bases between the two ends. This CDR3 contains 15 residues. This CDR3 is CASSSERGGGEKLFF. The CDR3 DNA is TGTGCCAGCAGCTCCGAGAGGGGCGGGGGAGAAAAACTGTTTTTT.

This chain links TRBV7-6 with TRBJ2-7; 7 bases agree with TRBD1. After removal of 3 bases from V and 0 bases from J, the junction contained 11 bases not matched to a gene. CDR1 SGHVS and CDR2 FNYEAQ come from the germline V gene. This CDR3 is 17 amino acids long. In DNA, the CDR3 is TGTGCCAGCAGCTTCCGGGACAGCCCCTGGACCTCCTACGAGCAGTACTTC. Translating gives CASSFRDSPWTSYEQYF.

The J gene is TRBJ1-5, the V gene TRBV6-2 or TRBV6-3, with D perhaps matching TRBD1 (5 bases). The germline CDR1 and CDR2 sequences are MNHEY and SVGEGT. Between the trimmed V and J ends, which lost 2 bases and 6 bases, there was a span of 8 bases. The CDR3 has 13 amino acids. CDR3 nucleotides: TGTGCCAGCAGTTACGGAGGGGCTCAGCCCCAGCATTTT. Translation: CASSYGGAQPQHF.

The rearrangement joins TRBV5-8 to TRBJ2-7, with D perhaps matching TRBD2 (6 bases). The V gene's germline CDR1 is SGHTS and CDR2 YDEGEE. V was trimmed by 4 bases and J by 4 bases, leaving 18 bases between them. This CDR3 has 15 residues. In DNA, the CDR3 is TGTGCCAGCAGCCTTTTGATGGTGCGGGGTTACGAGCAGTACTTC. Translating gives CASSLLMVRGYEQYF. Variable domain in full (rest from reference TRBV5-8 and TRBJ2-7): EAGVTQSPTHLIKTRGQQATLRCSPISGHTSVYWYQQALGLGLQFLLWYDEGEERNRGNFPPRFSGRQFPNYSSELNVNALELEDSALYLCASSLLMVRGYEQYFGPGTRLTVT.

This chain uses TRBV12-3 or TRBV12-4 with TRBJ1-1; 8 nucleotides agree with TRBD1. The V segment lost 5 bases and the J segment 4 bases; nucleotides outside the gene matches: 3. The CDR3 sequence is 13 residues long. The chain's CDR3 is CASSHTGGTEAFF. The CDR3 DNA reads TGTGCCAGCAGTCATACAGGGGGCACTGAAGCTTTCTTT.

V and J are TRBV6-5 and TRBJ1-5, with D possibly matching TRBD1 (6 bases). The CDR3 has 16 amino acids. Germline CDR1 and CDR2: MNHEY and SVGAGI. Trimming stripped 2 bases from V and 0 bases from J, with 11 bases between. Here the CDR3 DNA reads TGTGCCAGCAGTTACCCAACAGGGACTAGCAATCAGCCCCAGCATTTT. Its translation is CASSYPTGTSNQPQHF.

This clone was found a few times. The chain is built from TRBV5-4 and TRBJ2-5; 10 nucleotides line up with TRBD2. V shed 0 bases, J shed 4 bases, and the junction held 6 bases outside the gene matches. CDR1 SGHNT and CDR2 YYREEE come from the germline V gene (reference sequence). The CDR3 runs 16 residues. For the CDR3, the DNA is TGTGCCAGCAGCTTGGTTCTTAGCGGGAGGTCAGAGACCCAGTACTTC. It encodes CASSLVLSGRSETQYF.

The rearrangement joins TRBV2 to TRBJ1-4; D is undetermined. The ends were cut back, 6 bases at V and 4 bases at J, with 9 bases in the middle. CDR1 SNHLY and CDR2 FYNNEI come from the germline V gene. This CDR3 has 13 residues. The CDR3 sequence: CASRRENNEKLFF. DNA for the CDR3: TGTGCCAGCAGGCGGGAGAATAATGAAAAACTGTTTTTT. The variable domain in full, with the rest retrieved from reference TRBV2 and TRBJ1-4, is EPEVTQTPSHQVTQMGQEVILRCVPISNHLYFYWYRQILGQKVEFLVSFYNNEISEKSEIFDDQFSVERPDGSNFTLKIRSTKLEDSAMYFCASRRENNEKLFFGSGTQLSVL.